This T cell receptor (beta chain) is drawn from a study of CD8 T cell repertoires and HIV-1 epitope variants. At the level of the study: T cells were stimulated with Twenty-five Gag and Nef peptides separately. Epitopes were three Gag families plus Nef HW9 and YT9. Controls were a CMV, EBV and flu peptide pool, Ebola AY9 negative control, and no-peptide well.

To note about this clone: Its antigen is currently unknown.

Germline CDR1 and CDR2: LNHNV and YYDKDF (reference sequence). Trimming pared 0 bases from V and 7 bases from J, leaving 13 bases between. The CDR3 consists of 15 residues. On the immunoSEQ platform, TCR beta CDR3s were sequenced at survey depth. Clones were read by immunoSEQ multiplex PCR, and TCRdb kept only the in-frame ones, dropping some. Altogether almost 5,500 clones are present, approximately 60% being singletons, with the ten largest covering roughly 43%. V is TRBV15 and J is TRBJ1-5; weak D call: TRBD1 (5 bases). Sequencing was carried out using cultured CD8+ T cells derived from PBMCs. The sequence came from a male donor with HIV. CDR3 DNA sequence: TGTGCCACCAGCAGAGATAAAGGGGAGCGACAGCCCCAGCATTTT. Translating it yields CATSRDKGERQPQHF.